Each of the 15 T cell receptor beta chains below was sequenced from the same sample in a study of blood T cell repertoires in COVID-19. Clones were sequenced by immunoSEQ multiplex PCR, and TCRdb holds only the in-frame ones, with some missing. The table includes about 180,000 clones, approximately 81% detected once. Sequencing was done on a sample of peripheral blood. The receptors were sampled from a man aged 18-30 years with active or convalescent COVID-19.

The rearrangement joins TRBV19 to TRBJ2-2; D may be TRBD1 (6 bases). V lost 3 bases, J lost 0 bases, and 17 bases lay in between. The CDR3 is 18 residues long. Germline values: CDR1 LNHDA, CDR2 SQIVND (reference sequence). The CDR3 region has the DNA TGTGCCAGTAGTATTGGTTTTTCGAGGGGGACGAACACCGGGGAGCTGTTTTTT. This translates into CASSIGFSRGTNTGELFF.

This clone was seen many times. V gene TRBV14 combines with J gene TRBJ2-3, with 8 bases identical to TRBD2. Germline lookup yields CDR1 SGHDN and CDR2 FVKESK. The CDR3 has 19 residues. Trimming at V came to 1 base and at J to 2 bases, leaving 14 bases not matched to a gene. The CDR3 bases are TGTGCCAGCAGCCAAGGATACGCGGGAGGTACATCCCACACAGATACGCAGTATTTT. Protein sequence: CASSQGYAGGTSHTDTQYF.

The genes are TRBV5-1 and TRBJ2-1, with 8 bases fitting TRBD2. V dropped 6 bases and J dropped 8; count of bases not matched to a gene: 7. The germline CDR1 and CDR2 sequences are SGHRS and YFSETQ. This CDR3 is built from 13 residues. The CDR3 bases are TGCGCCAGCAAAAGCGGGAGTTTTGATGAGCAGTTCTTC. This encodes CASKSGSFDEQFF.

The CDR3 loop is CASSYSWLAGGEQYF. CDR3 DNA: TGTGCCAGCAGTTACTCGTGGCTAGCGGGAGGTGAGCAGTACTTC. The rearrangement joins TRBV6-5 to TRBJ2-7, with TRBD2 identical over 11 bases. CDR1 and CDR2 from the germline V gene are MNHEY and SVGAGI. This CDR3 is 15 amino acids long. V shed 0 bases and J 7 bases; nucleotides not matched to a gene: 5.

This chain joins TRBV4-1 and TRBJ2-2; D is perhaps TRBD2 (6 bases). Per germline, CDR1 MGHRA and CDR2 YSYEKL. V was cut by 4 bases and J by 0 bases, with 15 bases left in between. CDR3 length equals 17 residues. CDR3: CASSRRESEPNTGELFF. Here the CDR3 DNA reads TGCGCCAGCAGCCGCCGGGAGAGCGAGCCGAACACCGGGGAGCTGTTTTTT.

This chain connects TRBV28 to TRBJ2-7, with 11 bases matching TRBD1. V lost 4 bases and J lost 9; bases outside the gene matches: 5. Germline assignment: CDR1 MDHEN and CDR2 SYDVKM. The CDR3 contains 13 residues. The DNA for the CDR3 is TGTGCCAGCAGTTCGGACAGGGGGCTGGGGCAGTACTTC. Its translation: CASSSDRGLGQYF.

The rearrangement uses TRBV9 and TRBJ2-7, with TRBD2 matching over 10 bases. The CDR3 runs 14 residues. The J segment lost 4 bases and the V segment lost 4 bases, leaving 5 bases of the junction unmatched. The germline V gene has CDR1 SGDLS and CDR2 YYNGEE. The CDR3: CASSTTTSGYEQYF. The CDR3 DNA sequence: TGTGCCAGCAGCACGACGACTAGCGGGTACGAGCAGTACTTC.

This chain's CDR3 is CASSEGTSGGFTDTQYF. CDR3 coding DNA: TGTGCCAGCAGCGAGGGCACTAGCGGGGGCTTCACAGATACGCAGTATTTT. This chain uses TRBV5-4 with TRBJ2-3, with 11 nucleotides matching TRBD2. The CDR3 loop spans 17 amino acids. J was trimmed by 2 bases and V by 4 bases; bases with no gene match: 9. Germline CDR1 reads SGHNT; CDR2 reads YYREEE (reference sequence).

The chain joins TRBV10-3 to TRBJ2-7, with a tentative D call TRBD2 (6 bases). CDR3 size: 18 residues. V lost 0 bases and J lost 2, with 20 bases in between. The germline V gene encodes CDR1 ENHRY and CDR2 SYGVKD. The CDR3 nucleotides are TGTGCCATCAGTGAGTCTCGTGTGCTGGTAGCGGAGACCTACGAGCAGTACTTC. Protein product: CAISESRVLVAETYEQYF.

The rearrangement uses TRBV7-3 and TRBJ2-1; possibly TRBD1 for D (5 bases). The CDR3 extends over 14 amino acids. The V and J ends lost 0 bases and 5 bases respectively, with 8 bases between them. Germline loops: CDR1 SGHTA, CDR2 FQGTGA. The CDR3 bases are TGTGCCAGCAGCTTAACAGGGGTCAACAATGAGCAGTTCTTC. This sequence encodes CASSLTGVNNEQFF.

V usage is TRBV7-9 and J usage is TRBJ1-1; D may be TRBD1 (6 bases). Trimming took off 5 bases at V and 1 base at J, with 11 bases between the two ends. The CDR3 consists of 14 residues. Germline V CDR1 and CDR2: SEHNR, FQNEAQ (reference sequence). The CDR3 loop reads CASSPGTKNTEAFF. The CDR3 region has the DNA TGTGCCAGCAGCCCGGGGACAAAGAACACTGAAGCTTTCTTT.

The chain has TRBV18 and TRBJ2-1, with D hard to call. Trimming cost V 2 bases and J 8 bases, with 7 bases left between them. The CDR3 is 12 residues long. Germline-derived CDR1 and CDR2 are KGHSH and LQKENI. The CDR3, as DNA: TGTGCCAGCTCACCAATACGGGATGAGCAGTTCTTC. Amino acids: CASSPIRDEQFF. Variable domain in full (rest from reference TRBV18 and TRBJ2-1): NAGVMQNPRHLVRRRGQEARLRCSPMKGHSHVYWYRQLPEEGLKFMVYLQKENIIDESGMPKERFSAEFPKEGPSILRIQQVVRGDSAAYFCASSPIRDEQFFGPGTRLTVL.

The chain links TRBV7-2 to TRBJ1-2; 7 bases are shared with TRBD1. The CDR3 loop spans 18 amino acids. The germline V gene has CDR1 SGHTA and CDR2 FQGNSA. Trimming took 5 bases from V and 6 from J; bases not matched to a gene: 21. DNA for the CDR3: TGTGCCAGCAGCGGGATAGGGATAGAGACAGGGAAGTCGCATGGCTACACCTTC. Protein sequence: CASSGIGIETGKSHGYTF.

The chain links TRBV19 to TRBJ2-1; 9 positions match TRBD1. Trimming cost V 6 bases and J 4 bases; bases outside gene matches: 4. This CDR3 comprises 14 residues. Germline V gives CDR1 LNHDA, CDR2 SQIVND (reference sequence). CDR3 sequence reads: CASRSTGGYNEQFF. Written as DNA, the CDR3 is TGTGCCAGTAGATCGACAGGGGGGTACAATGAGCAGTTCTTC.

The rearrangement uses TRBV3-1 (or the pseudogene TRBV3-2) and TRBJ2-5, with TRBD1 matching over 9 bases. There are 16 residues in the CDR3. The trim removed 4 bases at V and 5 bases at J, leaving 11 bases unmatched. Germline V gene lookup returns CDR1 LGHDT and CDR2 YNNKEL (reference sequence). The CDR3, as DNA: TGTGCCAGCAGCCGTCGAACAGGGGGCCCTCGGGAGACCCAGTACTTC. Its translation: CASSRRTGGPRETQYF.